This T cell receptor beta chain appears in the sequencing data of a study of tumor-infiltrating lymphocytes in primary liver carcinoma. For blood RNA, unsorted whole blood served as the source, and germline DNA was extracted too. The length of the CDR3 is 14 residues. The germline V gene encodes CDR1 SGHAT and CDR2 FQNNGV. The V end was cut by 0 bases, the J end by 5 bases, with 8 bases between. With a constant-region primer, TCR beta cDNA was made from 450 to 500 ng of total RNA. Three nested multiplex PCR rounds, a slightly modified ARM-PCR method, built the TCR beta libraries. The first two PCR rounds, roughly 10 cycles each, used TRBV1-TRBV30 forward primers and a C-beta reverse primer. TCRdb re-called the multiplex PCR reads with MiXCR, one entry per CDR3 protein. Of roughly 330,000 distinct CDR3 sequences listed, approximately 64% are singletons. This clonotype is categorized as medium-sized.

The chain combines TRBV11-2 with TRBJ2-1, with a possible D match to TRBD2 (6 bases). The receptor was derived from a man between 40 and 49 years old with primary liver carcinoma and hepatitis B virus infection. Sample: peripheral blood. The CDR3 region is CASSLEGLNNEQFF. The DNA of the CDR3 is TGTGCCAGCAGCTTAGAAGGACTAAACAATGAGCAGTTCTTC.